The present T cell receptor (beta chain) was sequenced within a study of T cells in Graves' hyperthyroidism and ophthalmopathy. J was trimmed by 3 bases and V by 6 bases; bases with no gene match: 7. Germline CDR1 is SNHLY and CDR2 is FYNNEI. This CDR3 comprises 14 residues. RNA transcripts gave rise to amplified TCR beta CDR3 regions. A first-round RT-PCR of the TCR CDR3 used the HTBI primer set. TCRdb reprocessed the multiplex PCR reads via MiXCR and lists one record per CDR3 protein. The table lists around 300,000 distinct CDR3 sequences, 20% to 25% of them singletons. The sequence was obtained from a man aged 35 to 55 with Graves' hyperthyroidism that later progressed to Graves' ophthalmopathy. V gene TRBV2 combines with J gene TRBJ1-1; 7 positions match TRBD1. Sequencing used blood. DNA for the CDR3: TGTGCCAGCAGACAGGACAGGTTTTACACTGAAGCTTTCTTT. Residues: CASRQDRFYTEAFF.